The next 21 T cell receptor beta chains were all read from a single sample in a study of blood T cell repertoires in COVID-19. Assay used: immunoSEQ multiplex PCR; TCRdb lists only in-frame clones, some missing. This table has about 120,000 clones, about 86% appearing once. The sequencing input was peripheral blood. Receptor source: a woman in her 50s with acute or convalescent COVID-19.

The DNA for the CDR3 is TGTGCCAGCAGCTTAGCCTACCAGGCGAACGGGGAGCTGTTTTTT. Translated: CASSLAYQANGELFF. The chain links TRBV7-9 to TRBJ2-2; D call uncertain. The CDR3 is 15 amino acids. From germline, CDR1 is SEHNR and CDR2 FQNEAQ (reference sequence). V dropped 0 bases and J dropped 7 bases, with 12 bases sitting between them.

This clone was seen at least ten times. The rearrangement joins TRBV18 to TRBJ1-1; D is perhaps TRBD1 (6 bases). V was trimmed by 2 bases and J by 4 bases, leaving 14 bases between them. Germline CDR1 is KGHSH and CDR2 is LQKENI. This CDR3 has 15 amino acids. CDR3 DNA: TGTGCCAGCTCACCATCTCCGACAGGACTCACTGAAGCTTTCTTT. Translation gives CASSPSPTGLTEAFF.

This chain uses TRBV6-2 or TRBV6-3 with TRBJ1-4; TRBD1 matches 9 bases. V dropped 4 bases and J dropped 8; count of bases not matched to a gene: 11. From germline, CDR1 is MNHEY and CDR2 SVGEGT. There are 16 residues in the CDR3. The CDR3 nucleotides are TGTGCCAGCAGTTCAGTACAGGGGGCGGATGAAGAAAAACTGTTTTTT. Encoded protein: CASSSVQGADEEKLFF.

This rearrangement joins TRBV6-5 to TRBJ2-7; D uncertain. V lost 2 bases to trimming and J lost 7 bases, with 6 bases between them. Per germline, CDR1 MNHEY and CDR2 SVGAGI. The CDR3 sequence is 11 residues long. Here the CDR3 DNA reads TGTGCCAGCAGTTACGGCACGGAGCAGTACTTC. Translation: CASSYGTEQYF.

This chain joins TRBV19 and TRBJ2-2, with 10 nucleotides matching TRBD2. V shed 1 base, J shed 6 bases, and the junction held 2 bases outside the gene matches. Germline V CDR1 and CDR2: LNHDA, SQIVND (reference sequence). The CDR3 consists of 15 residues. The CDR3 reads CASSIGLAGAGELFF. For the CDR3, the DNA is TGTGCCAGTAGTATAGGGCTAGCGGGGGCCGGGGAGCTGTTTTTT.

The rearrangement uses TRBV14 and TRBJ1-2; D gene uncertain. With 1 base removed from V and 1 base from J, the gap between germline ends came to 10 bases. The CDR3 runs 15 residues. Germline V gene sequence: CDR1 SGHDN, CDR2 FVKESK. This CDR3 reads CASSQGMGVNYGYTF. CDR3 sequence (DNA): TGTGCCAGCAGCCAAGGGATGGGAGTTAACTATGGCTACACCTTC. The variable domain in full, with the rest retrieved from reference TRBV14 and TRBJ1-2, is EAGVTQFPSHSVIEKGQTVTLRCDPISGHDNLYWYRRVMGKEIKFLLHFVKESKQDESGMPNNRFLAERTGGTYSTLKVQPAELEDSGVYFCASSQGMGVNYGYTFGSGTRLTVV.

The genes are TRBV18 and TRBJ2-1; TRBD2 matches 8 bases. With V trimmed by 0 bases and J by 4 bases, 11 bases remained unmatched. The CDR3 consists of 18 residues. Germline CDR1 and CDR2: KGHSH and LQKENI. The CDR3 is CASSPPVYGLAWYNEQFF. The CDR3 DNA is TGTGCCAGCTCACCACCGGTCTATGGACTAGCTTGGTACAATGAGCAGTTCTTC.

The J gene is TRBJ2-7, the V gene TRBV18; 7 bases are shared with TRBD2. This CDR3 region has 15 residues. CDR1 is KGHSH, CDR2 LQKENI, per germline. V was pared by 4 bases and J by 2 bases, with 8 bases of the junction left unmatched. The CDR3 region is CASSLSGTGPYEQYF. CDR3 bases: TGTGCCAGCTCACTCAGCGGGACCGGACCCTACGAGCAGTACTTC.

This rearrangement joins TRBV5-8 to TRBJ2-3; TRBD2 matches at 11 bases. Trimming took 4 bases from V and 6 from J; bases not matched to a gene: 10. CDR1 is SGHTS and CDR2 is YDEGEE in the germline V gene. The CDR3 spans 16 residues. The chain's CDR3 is CASSPIAGGPSDTQYF. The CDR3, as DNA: TGTGCCAGCAGCCCTATAGCGGGGGGGCCATCGGATACGCAGTATTTT. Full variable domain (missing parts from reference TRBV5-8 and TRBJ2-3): EAGVTQSPTHLIKTRGQQATLRCSPISGHTSVYWYQQALGLGLQFLLWYDEGEERNRGNFPPRFSGRQFPNYSSELNVNALELEDSALYLCASSPIAGGPSDTQYFGPGTRLTVL.

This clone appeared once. CDR3 residues: CASSPPSRETQYF. The CDR3 DNA reads as TGTGCCAGCTCACCGCCCTCCCGGGAGACCCAGTACTTC. The chain is built from TRBV18 and TRBJ2-5; D call uncertain. The CDR3 totals 13 residues. Per germline, CDR1 KGHSH and CDR2 LQKENI. Trimming removed 3 bases from V and 5 bases from J, with 10 bases in between.

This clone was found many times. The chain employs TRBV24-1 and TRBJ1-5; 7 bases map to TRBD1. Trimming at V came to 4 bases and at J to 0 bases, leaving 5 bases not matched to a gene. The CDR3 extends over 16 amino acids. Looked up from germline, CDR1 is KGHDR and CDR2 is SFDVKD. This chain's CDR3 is CATSDTGTASNQPQHF. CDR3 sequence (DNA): TGTGCCACCAGTGACACCGGGACAGCTAGCAATCAGCCCCAGCATTTT.

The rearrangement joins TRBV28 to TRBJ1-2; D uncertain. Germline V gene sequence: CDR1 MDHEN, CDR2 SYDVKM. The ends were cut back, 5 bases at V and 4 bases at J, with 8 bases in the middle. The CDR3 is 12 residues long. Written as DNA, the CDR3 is TGTGCCAGCAGTCAGCGAATCTATGGCTACACCTTC. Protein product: CASSQRIYGYTF.

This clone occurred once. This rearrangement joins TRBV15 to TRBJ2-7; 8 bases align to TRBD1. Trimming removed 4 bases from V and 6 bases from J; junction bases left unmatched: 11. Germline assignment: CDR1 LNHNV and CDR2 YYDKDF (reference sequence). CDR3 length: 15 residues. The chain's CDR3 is CATSKSGTGQREQYF. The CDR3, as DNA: TGTGCCACCAGCAAATCCGGGACAGGACAACGCGAGCAGTACTTC.

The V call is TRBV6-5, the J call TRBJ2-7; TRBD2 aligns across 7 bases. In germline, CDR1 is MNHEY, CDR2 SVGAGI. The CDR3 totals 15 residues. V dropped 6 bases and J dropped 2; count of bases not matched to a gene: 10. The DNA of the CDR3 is TGTGCCAGCAGAGGCCGGGGGGACCCCACCTACGAGCAGTACTTC. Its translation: CASRGRGDPTYEQYF.

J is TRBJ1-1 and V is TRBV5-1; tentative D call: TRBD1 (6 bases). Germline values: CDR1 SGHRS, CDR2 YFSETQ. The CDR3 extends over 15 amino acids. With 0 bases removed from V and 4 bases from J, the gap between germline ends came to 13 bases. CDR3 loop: CASSLEWGLSTEAFF. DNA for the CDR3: TGCGCCAGCAGCTTGGAGTGGGGGCTGAGCACTGAAGCTTTCTTT.

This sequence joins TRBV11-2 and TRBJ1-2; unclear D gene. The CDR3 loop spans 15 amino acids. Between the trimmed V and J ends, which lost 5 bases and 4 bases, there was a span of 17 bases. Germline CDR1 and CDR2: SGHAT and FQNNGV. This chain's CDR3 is CASSKPGFQGYGYTF. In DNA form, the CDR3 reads TGTGCCAGCAGCAAACCGGGTTTCCAAGGCTATGGCTACACCTTC.

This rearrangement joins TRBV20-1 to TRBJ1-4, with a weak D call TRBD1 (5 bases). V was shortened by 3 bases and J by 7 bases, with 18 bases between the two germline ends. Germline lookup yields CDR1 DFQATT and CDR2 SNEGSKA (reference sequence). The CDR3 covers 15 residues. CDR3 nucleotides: TGCAGTGCTAGTGTGTCGGGGGTATTTGGTGAAAAACTGTTTTTT. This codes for CSASVSGVFGEKLFF.

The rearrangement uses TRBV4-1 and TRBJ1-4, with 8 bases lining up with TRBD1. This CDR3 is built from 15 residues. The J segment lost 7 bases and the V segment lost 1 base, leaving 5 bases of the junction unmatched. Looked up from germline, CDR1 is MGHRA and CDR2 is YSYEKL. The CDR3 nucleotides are TGCGCCAGCAGCCAAGCAGGGGGCACGGCTGAAAAACTGTTTTTT. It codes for CASSQAGGTAEKLFF.

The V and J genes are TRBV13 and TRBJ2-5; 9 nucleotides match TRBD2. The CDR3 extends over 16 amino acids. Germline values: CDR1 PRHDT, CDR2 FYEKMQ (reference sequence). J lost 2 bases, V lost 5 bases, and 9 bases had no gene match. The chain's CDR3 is CASSPGLATFQETQYF. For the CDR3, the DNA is TGTGCCAGCAGCCCTGGACTAGCGACCTTTCAAGAGACCCAGTACTTC.

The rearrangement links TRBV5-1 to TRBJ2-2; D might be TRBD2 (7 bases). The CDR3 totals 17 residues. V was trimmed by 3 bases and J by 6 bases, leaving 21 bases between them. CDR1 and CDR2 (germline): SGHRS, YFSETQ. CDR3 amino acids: CASSWPLGGALAGELFF. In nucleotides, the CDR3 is TGCGCCAGCAGCTGGCCCCTGGGGGGGGCTTTGGCCGGGGAGCTGTTTTTT.

CDR3 protein: CASSLQGQGFNEQFF. The CDR3, as DNA: TGCGCCAGCAGCTTGCAGGGACAGGGTTTCAATGAGCAGTTCTTC. V is TRBV5-1 and J is TRBJ2-1; TRBD1 matches 9 bases. The CDR3 is made up of 15 amino acids. V lost 1 base, J lost 6 bases, and 5 bases stayed unmatched. Germline V gene lookup returns CDR1 SGHRS and CDR2 YFSETQ. The variable domain in full, with the rest retrieved from reference TRBV5-1 and TRBJ2-1, is KAGVTQTPRYLIKTRGQQVTLSCSPISGHRSVSWYQQTPGQGLQFLFEYFSETQRNKGNFPGRFSGRQFSNSRSEMNVSTLELGDSALYLCASSLQGQGFNEQFFGPGTRLTVL.